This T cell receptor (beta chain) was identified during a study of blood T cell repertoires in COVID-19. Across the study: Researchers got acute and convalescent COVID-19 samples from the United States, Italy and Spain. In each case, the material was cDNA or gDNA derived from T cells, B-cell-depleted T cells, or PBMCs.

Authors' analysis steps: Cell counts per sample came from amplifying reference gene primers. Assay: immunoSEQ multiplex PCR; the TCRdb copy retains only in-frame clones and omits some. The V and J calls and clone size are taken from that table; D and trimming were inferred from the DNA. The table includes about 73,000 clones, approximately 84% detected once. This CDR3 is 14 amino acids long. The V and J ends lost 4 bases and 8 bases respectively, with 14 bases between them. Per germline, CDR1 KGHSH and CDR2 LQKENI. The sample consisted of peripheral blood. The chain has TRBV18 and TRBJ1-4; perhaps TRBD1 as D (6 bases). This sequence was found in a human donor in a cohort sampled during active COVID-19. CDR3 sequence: CASSQTGVGEKLFF. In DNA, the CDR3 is TGTGCCAGCTCACAGACAGGCGTCGGGGAAAAACTGTTTTTT.